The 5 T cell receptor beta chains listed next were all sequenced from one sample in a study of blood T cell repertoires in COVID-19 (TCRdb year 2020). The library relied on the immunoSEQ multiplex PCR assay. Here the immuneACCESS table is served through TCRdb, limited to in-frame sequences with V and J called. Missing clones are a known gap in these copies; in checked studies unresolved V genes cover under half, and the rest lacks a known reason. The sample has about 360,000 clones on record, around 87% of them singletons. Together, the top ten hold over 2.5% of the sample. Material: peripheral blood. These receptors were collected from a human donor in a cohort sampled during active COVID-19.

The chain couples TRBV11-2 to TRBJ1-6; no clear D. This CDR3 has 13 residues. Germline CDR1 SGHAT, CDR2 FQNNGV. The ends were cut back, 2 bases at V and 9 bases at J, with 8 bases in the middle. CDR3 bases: TGTGCCAGCAGCTTAAAAGCCCCTTCACCCCTCCACTTT. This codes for CASSLKAPSPLHF.

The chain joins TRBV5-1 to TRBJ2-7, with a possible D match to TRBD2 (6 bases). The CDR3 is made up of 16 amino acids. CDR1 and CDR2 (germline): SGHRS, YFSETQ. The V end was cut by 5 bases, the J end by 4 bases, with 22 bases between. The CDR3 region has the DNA TGCGCCAGCAGTTTAGCGGACGGAGAACCCCCTTACGAGCAGTACTTC. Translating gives CASSLADGEPPYEQYF.

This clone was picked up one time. The CDR3 loop reads CASGGLAGGLSNTGELFF. CDR3 sequence (DNA): TGTGCCAGCGGGGGACTAGCGGGGGGACTATCGAACACCGGGGAGCTGTTTTTT. This rearrangement joins TRBV6-8 to TRBJ2-2; TRBD2 aligns across 15 bases. This CDR3 has 18 amino acids. Germline loops: CDR1 MNHGY, CDR2 SAAAGT. Losses at the gene ends were 8 bases for V and 0 bases for J; bases not matched to a gene: 7.

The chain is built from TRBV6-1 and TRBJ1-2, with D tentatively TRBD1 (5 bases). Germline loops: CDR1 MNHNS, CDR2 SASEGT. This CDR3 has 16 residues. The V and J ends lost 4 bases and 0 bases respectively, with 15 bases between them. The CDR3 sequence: CASSAMLRGTNYGYTF. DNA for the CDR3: TGTGCCAGCAGTGCCATGTTAAGGGGTACTAACTATGGCTACACCTTC.

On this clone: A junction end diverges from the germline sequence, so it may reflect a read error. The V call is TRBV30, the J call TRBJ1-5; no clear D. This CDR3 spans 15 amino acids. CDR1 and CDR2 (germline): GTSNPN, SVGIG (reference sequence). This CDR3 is CPEGVTIVHNQPQHF. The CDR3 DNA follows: TGCCCGGAGGGAGTCACTATCGTTCACAATCAGCCCCAGCATTTT. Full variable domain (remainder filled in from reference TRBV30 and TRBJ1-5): SQTIHQWPATLVQPVGSPLSLECTVEGTSNPNLYWYRQAAGRGLQLLFYSVGIGQISSEVPQNLSASRPQDRQFILSSKKLLLSDSGFYLCPEGVTIVHNQPQHFGDGTRLSIL.